One sample yielded the 11 T cell receptor beta chains listed below, sequenced in a study of T cell repertoires in cytomegalovirus infection. No cognate antigen is known for these TCRs. From the reads, TCRdb called clonotypes with MiXCR, one entry per CDR3 protein. The top ten clones hold around 70% of a sample with tens of thousands of distinct CDR3 sequences, 20% to 25% of them seen once. Sequenced here: CD8+ T cells from cultured PBMCs, sampled from culture after CMV antigen stimulation. The receptors were sampled from a human donor in good health (CMV status not recorded). Some clones in this sample may be carry-over from other donors' samples.

In this sample, this clonotype turned up a few times. The J gene is TRBJ2-4, the V gene TRBV4-1; 8 nucleotides match TRBD2. CDR3 size: 15 residues. J was trimmed by 5 bases and V by 4 bases; bases with no gene match: 7. Germline V CDR1 and CDR2: MGHRA, YSYEKL. CDR3 DNA sequence: TGCGCCAGCAGCCCACAATCGGGGGGGGAAAACATTCAGTACTTC. Its translation is CASSPQSGGENIQYF.

This clonotype was observed a few times. This chain links TRBV7-2 with TRBJ2-2; D not certain. Germline assignment: CDR1 SGHTA and CDR2 FQGNSA. V lost 5 bases and J 3 bases, leaving 10 bases between the germline ends. The CDR3 consists of 14 residues. The CDR3 reads CASSINGYTGELFF. For the CDR3, the DNA is TGTGCCAGCAGCATTAACGGGTACACCGGGGAGCTGTTTTTT.

The chain combines TRBV4-3 with TRBJ2-3; TRBD2 aligns across 11 bases. V lost 5 bases to trimming and J lost 4 bases; unmatched junction nucleotides: 8. This CDR3 has 16 amino acids. Germline V gives CDR1 LGHNA, CDR2 YSLEER. The CDR3, as DNA: TGCGCCAGCAGCGGTCGGGCTAGCGGGGGGTCAGATACGCAGTATTTT. Translation: CASSGRASGGSDTQYF.

The sample holds a few counts of this clonotype. The J gene is TRBJ1-5, the V gene TRBV28; no definite D call. From germline, CDR1 is MDHEN and CDR2 SYDVKM. V shed 6 bases and J shed 4 bases, with 16 bases lying between them. The CDR3 has 15 amino acids. The CDR3 spells CASSLHSGSNQPQHF. The CDR3 coding sequence is TGTGCCAGCAGCCTTCACAGCGGCAGTAATCAGCCCCAGCATTTT.

V gene TRBV14 combines with J gene TRBJ1-2; 7 positions agree with TRBD1. This CDR3 has 15 amino acids. The J segment lost 4 bases and the V segment lost 2 bases, leaving 7 bases of the junction unmatched. Germline lookup yields CDR1 SGHDN and CDR2 FVKESK. In DNA form, the CDR3 reads TGTGCCAGCAGCCAAATGACAGGGTCGAGCTATGGCTACACCTTC. Amino acids: CASSQMTGSSYGYTF.

This clonotype appeared many times. The V gene is TRBV7-2, the J gene TRBJ1-2, with TRBD1 matching over 10 bases. The V gene end was trimmed by 3 bases and the J gene end by 8 bases; junction bases not matched to a gene: 6. Per the germline V gene, CDR1 is SGHTA and CDR2 is FQGNSA. The CDR3 totals 14 residues. The CDR3 loop is CASSFRQGANGYTF. For the CDR3, the DNA is TGTGCCAGCAGCTTCAGACAGGGGGCGAACGGCTACACCTTC.

The chain recombines TRBV7-6 with TRBJ1-2, with 8 bases fitting TRBD1. The CDR3 has 18 residues. J gave up 1 base and V 0 bases, and 10 bases lay outside the gene matches. Germline V gene lookup returns CDR1 SGHVS and CDR2 FNYEAQ. CDR3: CASSLAHGQGNFNYGYTF. CDR3 in DNA: TGTGCCAGCAGCTTAGCACACGGACAGGGAAATTTTAACTATGGCTACACCTTC.

This clonotype was observed a handful of times. The chain couples TRBV7-2 to TRBJ2-3, with TRBD1 as a possible D gene (7 bases). This CDR3 region has 14 residues. The germline V gene encodes CDR1 SGHTA and CDR2 FQGNSA. V was pared by 6 bases and J by 1 base, with 11 bases between. The CDR3 coding sequence is TGTGCCAGCAGAGCAGGGGGGCGCACAGATACGCAGTATTTT. Translated, it gives CASRAGGRTDTQYF.

The chain carries TRBV27 and TRBJ2-2; no clear D. V was shortened by 3 bases and J by 6 bases, with 5 bases between the two germline ends. The CDR3 is 12 amino acids. Germline V gene data show CDR1 as MNHEY and CDR2 as SMNVEV (reference sequence). The CDR3 region has the DNA TGTGCCAGCAGTTTCGTGGCCGGGGAGCTGTTTTTT. As protein: CASSFVAGELFF.

This clonotype occurred a few times. The chain is built from TRBV12-3 or TRBV12-4 and TRBJ2-5, with D possibly TRBD1 on 6 matching bases. The CDR3 length is 13 residues. The germline V and J ends were trimmed by 8 bases and 5 bases, with 15 bases remaining between them. The CDR3 region is CASLQGAVETQYF. The CDR3 nucleotides read TGTGCCAGCTTACAGGGTGCGGTTGAGACCCAGTACTTC.

This clonotype was observed a few times. The chain joins TRBV30 to TRBJ1-1, with D unclear. From germline, CDR1 is GTSNPN and CDR2 SVGIG (reference sequence). The CDR3 runs to 15 residues. Trimming pared 3 bases from V and 2 bases from J, leaving 16 bases between. CDR3 nucleotides: TGTGCCTGGAGACTCTGGGGAGATGACAACACTGAAGCTTTCTTT. Its protein product is CAWRLWGDDNTEAFF.